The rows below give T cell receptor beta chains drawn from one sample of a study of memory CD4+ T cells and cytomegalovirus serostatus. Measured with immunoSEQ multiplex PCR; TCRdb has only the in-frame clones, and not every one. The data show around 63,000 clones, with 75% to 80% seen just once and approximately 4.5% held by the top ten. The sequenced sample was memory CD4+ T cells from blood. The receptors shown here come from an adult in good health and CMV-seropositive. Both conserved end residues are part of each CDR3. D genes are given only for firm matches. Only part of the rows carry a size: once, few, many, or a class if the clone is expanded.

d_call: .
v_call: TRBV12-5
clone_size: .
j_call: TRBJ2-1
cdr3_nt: TGTGCTAGTGGTTACACCGGGACAGAGCAGTTCTTC
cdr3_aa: CASGYTGTEQFF

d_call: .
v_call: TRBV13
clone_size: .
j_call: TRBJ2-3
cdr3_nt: TGTGCCAGCAGCTTAGGAACAGGGTCTAGCACAGATACGCAGTATTTT
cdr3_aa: CASSLGTGSSTDTQYF

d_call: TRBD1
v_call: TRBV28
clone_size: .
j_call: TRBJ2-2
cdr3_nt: TGTGCCAGCAGTTTATTAACCCTGGGACAGGTAGTTACCACCGGGGAGCTGTTTTTT
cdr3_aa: CASSLLTLGQVVTTGELFF

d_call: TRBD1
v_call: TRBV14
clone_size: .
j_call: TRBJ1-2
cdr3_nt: TGTGCCAGCAGCCAAGACAGGGGGCGAGGTGGCTACACCTTC
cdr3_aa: CASSQDRGRGGYTF

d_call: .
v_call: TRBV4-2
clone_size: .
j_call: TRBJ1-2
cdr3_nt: TGTGCCAGCAGCCAAGATCTCGACGGATTAGGGGGCTACACCTTC
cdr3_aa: CASSQDLDGLGGYTF

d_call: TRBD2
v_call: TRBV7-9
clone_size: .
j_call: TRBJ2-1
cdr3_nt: TGTGCCAGCAGCTTCGGGACTAGCGACCCGTTCTTC
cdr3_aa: CASSFGTSDPFF

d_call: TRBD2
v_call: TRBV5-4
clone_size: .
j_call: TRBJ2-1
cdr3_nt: TGTGCCAGCAGCATCGATAGCGGGGGCTCCTACAATGAGCAGTTCTTC
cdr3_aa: CASSIDSGGSYNEQFF

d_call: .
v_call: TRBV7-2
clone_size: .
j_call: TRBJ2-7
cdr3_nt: TGTGCCAGCAGCTTAGAGACCGGATTCGCTACTGCCTACGAGCAGTACTTC
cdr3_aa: CASSLETGFATAYEQYF

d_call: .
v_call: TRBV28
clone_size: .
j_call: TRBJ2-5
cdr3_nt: TGTGCCAGCAGTCTAGGGACCTCCACCACGGGAGAGACCCAGTACTTC
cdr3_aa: CASSLGTSTTGETQYF

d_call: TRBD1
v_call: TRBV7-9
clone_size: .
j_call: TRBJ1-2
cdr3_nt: TGTGCCAGCAGTCGGACAGGACCCTATGGCTACACCTTC
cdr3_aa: CASSRTGPYGYTF

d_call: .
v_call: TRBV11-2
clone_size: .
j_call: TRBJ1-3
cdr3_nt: TGTGCCAGCAGCCCGACTGGAAACACCATATATTTT
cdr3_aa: CASSPTGNTIYF

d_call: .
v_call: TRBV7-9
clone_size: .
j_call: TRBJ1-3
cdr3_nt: TGTGCCAGCAGCTCCCACTCAGGCAGACGCTCTGGAAACACCATATATTTT
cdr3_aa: CASSSHSGRRSGNTIYF

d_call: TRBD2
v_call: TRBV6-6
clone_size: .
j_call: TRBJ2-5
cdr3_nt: TGTGCCAGCAGTTACTCGACTAGCGGGAGTCAAGAGACCCAGTACTTC
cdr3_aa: CASSYSTSGSQETQYF

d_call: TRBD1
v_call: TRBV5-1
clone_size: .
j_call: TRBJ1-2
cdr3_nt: TGCGCCAGCAGCCCGACGGGACAGGGGTTGAATGGCTACACCTTC
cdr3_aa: CASSPTGQGLNGYTF

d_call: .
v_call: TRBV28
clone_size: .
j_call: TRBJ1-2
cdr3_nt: TGTGCCAGCAGTCCGCAGGTGGGCGGCTACACCTTC
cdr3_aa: CASSPQVGGYTF

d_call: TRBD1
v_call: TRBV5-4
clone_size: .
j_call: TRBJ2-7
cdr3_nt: TGTGCCAGCAGCTCTGACAGGGGGACCTCTAAAGGCTCCTACGAGCAGTACTTC
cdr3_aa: CASSSDRGTSKGSYEQYF

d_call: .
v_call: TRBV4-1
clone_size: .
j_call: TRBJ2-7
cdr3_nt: TGCGCCAGCAGCCAAGGTGGGACAAGGTTCAACGAGCAGTACTTC
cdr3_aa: CASSQGGTRFNEQYF

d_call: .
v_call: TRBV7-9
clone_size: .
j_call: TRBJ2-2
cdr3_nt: TGTGCCAGCAGCCGGCCACACTCGGGGCGCTGGAATGGCACCGGGGAGCTGTTTTTT
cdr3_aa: CASSRPHSGRWNGTGELFF

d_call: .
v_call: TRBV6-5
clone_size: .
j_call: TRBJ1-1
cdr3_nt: TGTGCCAGCAGTGCGGCGGTGAACACTGAAGCTTTCTTT
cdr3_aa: CASSAAVNTEAFF

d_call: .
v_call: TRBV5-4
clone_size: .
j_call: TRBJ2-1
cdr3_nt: TGTGCCAGCAGCTTGGTAGGGGACGGTGAGCAGTTCTTC
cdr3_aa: CASSLVGDGEQFF

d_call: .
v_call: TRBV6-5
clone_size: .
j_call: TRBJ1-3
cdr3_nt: TGTGCCAGCAGGCCGGGGGAGAGCTCTGGAAACATCATATATTTT
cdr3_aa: CASRPGESSGNIIYF

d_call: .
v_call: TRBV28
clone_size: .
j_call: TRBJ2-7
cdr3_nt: TGTGCCAGCATTCACTATGGGGAGGGGGGCGAGCAGTACTTC
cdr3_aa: CASIHYGEGGEQYF

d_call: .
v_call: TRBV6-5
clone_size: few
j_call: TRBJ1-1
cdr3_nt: TGTGCCAGCAGTTACAAAAGGGCGGAAACTGAAGCTTTCTTT
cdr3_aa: CASSYKRAETEAFF

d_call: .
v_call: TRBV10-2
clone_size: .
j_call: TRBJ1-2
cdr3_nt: TGCGCCAGCAGTGTTATCAGACAGAACTATGGCTACACCTTC
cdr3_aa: CASSVIRQNYGYTF

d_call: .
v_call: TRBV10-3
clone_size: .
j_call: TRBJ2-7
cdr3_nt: TGTGCCATCAGTGAGGAAGGGGGGGTGGGGTCCTACGAGCAGTACTTC
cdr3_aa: CAISEEGGVGSYEQYF

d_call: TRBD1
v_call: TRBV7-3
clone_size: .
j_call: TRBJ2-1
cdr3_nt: TGTGCCAGCAGCGCGGGGACAGGGGGCAGTGAGCAGTTCTTC
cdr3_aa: CASSAGTGGSEQFF

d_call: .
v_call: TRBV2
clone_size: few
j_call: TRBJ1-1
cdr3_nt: TGTGCCAGCAGCCCCCAAACTGAAGCTTTCTTT
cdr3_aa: CASSPQTEAFF

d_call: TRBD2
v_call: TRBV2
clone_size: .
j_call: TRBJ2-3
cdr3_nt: TGTGCCAGCAGTGAAAGAGGGAGGGCGCAGTATTTT
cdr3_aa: CASSERGRAQYF

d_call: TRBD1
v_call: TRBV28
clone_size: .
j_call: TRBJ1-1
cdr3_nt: TGTGCCAGCAGTTTGCCAGGGGGCCTTGAAGCTTTCTTT
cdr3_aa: CASSLPGGLEAFF

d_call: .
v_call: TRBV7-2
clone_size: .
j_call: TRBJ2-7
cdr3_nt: TGTGCCAGCAGCTTAGCTCCGTCTTCCGAGCAGTACTTC
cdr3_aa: CASSLAPSSEQYF

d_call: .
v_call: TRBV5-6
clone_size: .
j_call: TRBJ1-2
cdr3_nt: TGTGCCAGCAGCTTGGGGGGGCCATCCTATGGCTACACCTTC
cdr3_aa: CASSLGGPSYGYTF

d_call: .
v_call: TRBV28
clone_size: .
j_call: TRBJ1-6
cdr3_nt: TGTGCCAGCAGCCCCAACAGCAGATCGGATCCACCCCTCCACTTT
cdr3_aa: CASSPNSRSDPPLHF

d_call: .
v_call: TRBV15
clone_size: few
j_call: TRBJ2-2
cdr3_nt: TGTGCCACCAGCAGAGAACAGAACACCGGGGAGCTGTTTTTT
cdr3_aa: CATSREQNTGELFF

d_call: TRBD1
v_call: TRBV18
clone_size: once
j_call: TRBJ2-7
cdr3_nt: TGTGCCAGCTCGAACGGAGGACAGGTACTCTACGAGCAGTACTTC
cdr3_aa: CASSNGGQVLYEQYF

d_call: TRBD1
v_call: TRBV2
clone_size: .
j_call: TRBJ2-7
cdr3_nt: TGTGCCAGCAGGCCCGGGACAGGCTACGAGCAGTACTTC
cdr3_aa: CASRPGTGYEQYF

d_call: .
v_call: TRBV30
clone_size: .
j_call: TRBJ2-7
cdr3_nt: TGTGCCTGGAGGCCGGGCCCCACCTACGAGCAGTACTTC
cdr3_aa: CAWRPGPTYEQYF

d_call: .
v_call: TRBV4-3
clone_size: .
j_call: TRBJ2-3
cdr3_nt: TGCGCCAGCAGCCAAGGGGGGTGGGCAGATACGCAGTATTTT
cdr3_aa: CASSQGGWADTQYF

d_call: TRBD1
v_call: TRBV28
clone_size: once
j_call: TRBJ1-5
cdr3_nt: TGTGCCAGCAGTTTAGCAGGGGGATATCAGCCCCAGCATTTT
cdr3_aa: CASSLAGGYQPQHF

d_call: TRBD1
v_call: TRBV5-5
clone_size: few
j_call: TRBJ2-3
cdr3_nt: TGTGCCAGCAGCTTGAACCTGGACAGGGCTACGCAGTATTTT
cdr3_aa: CASSLNLDRATQYF

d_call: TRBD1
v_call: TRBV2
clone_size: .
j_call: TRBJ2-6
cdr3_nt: TGTGCCAGCAGTGCCGATCTAGGGACAGCCTTCTCTGGGGCCAACGTCCTGACTTTC
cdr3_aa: CASSADLGTAFSGANVLTF

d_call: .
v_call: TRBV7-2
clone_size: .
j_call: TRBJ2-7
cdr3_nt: TGTGCCAGCAGCTCCCCCGACTACGAGCAGTACTTC
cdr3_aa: CASSSPDYEQYF

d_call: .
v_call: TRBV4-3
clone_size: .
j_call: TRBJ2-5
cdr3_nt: TGCGCCAGCAGCCAAGATAAGTGGGCAGAGACCCAGTACTTC
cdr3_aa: CASSQDKWAETQYF

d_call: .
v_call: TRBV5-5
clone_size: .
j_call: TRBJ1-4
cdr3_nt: TGTGCCAGCAGCCCTGGACGGCGTAATGAAAAACTGTTTTTT
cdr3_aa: CASSPGRRNEKLFF

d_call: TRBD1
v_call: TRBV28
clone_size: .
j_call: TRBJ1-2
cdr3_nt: TGTGCCAGCAGGATTCGCCGGGACAGGGTTGGGGGGTTGGGTGGCTACACCTTC
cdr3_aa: CASRIRRDRVGGLGGYTF

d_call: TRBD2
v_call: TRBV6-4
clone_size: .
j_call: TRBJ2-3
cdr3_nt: TGTGCCAGCAGCGTTTTAGCGGGAGGAACAGATACGCAGTATTTT
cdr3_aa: CASSVLAGGTDTQYF

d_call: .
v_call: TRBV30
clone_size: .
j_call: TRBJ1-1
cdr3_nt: TGTGCCTGGTCGGGAGGGATGAACACTGAAGCTTTCTTT
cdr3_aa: CAWSGGMNTEAFF